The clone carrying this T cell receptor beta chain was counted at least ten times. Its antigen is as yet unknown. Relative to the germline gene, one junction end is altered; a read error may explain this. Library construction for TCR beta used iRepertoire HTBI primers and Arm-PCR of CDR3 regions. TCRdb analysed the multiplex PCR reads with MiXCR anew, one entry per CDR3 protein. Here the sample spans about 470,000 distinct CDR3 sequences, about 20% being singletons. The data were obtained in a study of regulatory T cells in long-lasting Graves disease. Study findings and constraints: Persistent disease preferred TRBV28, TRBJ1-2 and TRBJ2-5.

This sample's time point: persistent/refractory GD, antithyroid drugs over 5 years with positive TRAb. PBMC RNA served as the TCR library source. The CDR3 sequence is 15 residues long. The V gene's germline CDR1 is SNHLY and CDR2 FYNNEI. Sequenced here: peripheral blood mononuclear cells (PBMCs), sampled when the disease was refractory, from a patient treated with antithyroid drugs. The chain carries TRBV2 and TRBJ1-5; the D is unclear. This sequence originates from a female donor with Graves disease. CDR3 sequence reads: CASSEGGVPNQPQHF. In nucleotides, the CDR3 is TGTGCCAGCAGCGAAGGTGGGGTCCCCAATCAGCCCCAGCATTTT.